Each of the 11 T cell receptor beta chains below was sequenced from the same sample in a study of tumor-infiltrating lymphocytes in primary liver carcinoma. Reverse transcription of approximately 520 ng total RNA with a constant-region primer produced TCR beta cDNA. What produced the TCR beta libraries was three nested multiplex PCR rounds using slightly modified ARM-PCR. TRBV1-TRBV30 forward and Cbeta reverse primers drove the first two roughly 10-cycle rounds. One entry per CDR3 protein, called by TCRdb with MiXCR from the multiplex PCR reads. The repertoire consists of 300,000 to 350,000 distinct CDR3 sequences, with 65% occurring once and the leading ten covering roughly 6%. Out of unsorted whole blood came the blood RNA, and germline DNA was extracted as well. The sample comprised peripheral blood. These receptors all come from a man in his forties with primary liver carcinoma and hepatitis B virus infection.

This clonotype occurred a few times. CDR3 DNA: TGTGCCAGCAGTCTAGTGGACACTGAAGCTTTCTTT. This translates into CASSLVDTEAFF. The chain uses TRBV12-3 or TRBV12-4 and TRBJ1-1; D is unclear. V was cut by 5 bases and J by 3 bases, with 7 bases left in between. The CDR3 covers 12 residues.

With respect to this clonotype: The junction does not match germline at one end; this may be a read error. The J gene is TRBJ2-5, the V gene TRBV7-8; maybe TRBD1 (5 bases). CDR3 length: 15 residues. Germline V lookup: CDR1 SGHVS, CDR2 FQNEAQ. This CDR3 reads CASNRWFALQEAQYF. The CDR3 coding sequence is TGTGCCAGCAACAGGTGGTTCGCGCTCCAAGAGGCCCAGTACTTC.

The rearrangement uses TRBV5-1 and TRBJ2-2; D gene ambiguous. Germline loops: CDR1 SGHRS, CDR2 YFSETQ. V was pared by 7 bases and J by 5 bases, with 12 bases between. CDR3 length equals 13 residues. CDR3 sequence reads: CASQLGQTGELFF. CDR3 nucleotides: TGCGCCAGCCAACTTGGGCAAACCGGGGAGCTGTTTTTT.

This clonotype was picked up many times. V usage is TRBV11-2 and J usage is TRBJ2-7, with D perhaps TRBD1 or TRBD2 (6 bases each). In germline, CDR1 is SGHAT, CDR2 FQNNGV. V dropped 4 bases and J dropped 4 bases, with 14 bases sitting between them. CDR3 length equals 14 residues. The CDR3 DNA reads as TGTGCCAGCAGCTCCGTTACGGGGGCGTACGAGCAGTACTTC. Amino acid sequence: CASSSVTGAYEQYF.

Details on this clonotype: A much larger clone is a single base away; this may be a read error. V usage is TRBV6-2 or TRBV6-3 and J usage is TRBJ2-3; no reliable D call. Trimming shortened V by 8 bases and J by 0 bases, and 9 bases separated the two germline ends. The length of the CDR3 is 13 residues. Germline assignment: CDR1 MNHEY and CDR2 SVGEGT. CDR3 region: CASDSGSTDTQYF. The DNA for the CDR3 is TGTGCCAGCGACTCGGGTAGCACAGATACGCAGTATTTT.

The rearrangement links TRBV6-1 to TRBJ2-7; D not certain. The germline V gene encodes CDR1 MNHNS and CDR2 SASEGT. The CDR3 has 16 residues. The V gene lost 7 bases and the J gene lost 0 bases, with 19 bases spanning the gap. The CDR3 sequence is CASTVSDSLSSYEQYF. The CDR3 nucleotides are TGTGCCAGCACCGTATCTGACTCCCTAAGCTCCTACGAGCAGTACTTC.

The chain has TRBV4-3 and TRBJ1-2; 8 bases map to TRBD1. Germline trimming cut 3 bases from V and 10 bases from J; bases unmatched to any gene: 7. The CDR3 runs 13 residues. Germline lookup yields CDR1 LGHNA and CDR2 YSLEER. As DNA, the CDR3 is TGCGCCAGCAGCCATCGAGGACAGGGAAACTACACCTTC. Protein: CASSHRGQGNYTF.

This clonotype was observed many times. V is TRBV11-2 and J is TRBJ2-3; 11 bases map to TRBD2. Germline trimming cut 3 bases from V and 8 bases from J; bases unmatched to any gene: 13. The CDR3 is made up of 17 amino acids. CDR1 and CDR2 (germline): SGHAT, FQNNGV. Here the CDR3 DNA reads TGTGCCAGCAGCTTCCTCGGAGCTACTAGCGGGAGAGTTACGCAGTATTTT. Residues: CASSFLGATSGRVTQYF.

CDR3 sequence (DNA): TGTGCCACTGGAAGGGGGGGAAGTCAGCCCCAGCATTTT. Amino acids: CATGRGGSQPQHF. The V call is TRBV28, the J call TRBJ1-5, with D possibly being TRBD1 (6 bases). Germline V gives CDR1 MDHEN, CDR2 SYDVKM. This CDR3 has 13 residues. The V end was cut by 10 bases, the J end by 6 bases, with 16 bases between.

As for this clonotype: Compared with germline, one end of the junction differs, possibly owing to a read error. The chain is built from TRBV11-2 and TRBJ2-1, with no clear D. Germline CDR1 SGHAT, CDR2 FQNNGV. The CDR3 contains 14 residues. In nucleotides, the CDR3 is TGTGCCAGCAGCTTCCCTCCGGGTTACAATGAGCGGTTCTTC. It codes for CASSFPPGYNERFF.

A remark on this clonotype: Relative to the germline gene, one junction end is altered; a read error may explain this. The rearrangement joins TRBV11-2 to TRBJ2-1; a weak D match, TRBD1 (6 bases). The CDR3 is 12 residues long. CDR1 is SGHAT, CDR2 FQNNGV, per germline. In DNA form, the CDR3 reads TGTGCCAACAGCTTAGGGGGAGTAGCTCAGTTCTTC. Translation: CANSLGGVAQFF. The full variable domain, in which reference TRBV11-2 and TRBJ2-1 provide the parts outside the CDR3, is EAGVAQSPRYKIIEKRQSVAFWCNPISGHATLYWYQQILGQGPKLLIQFQNNGVVDDSQLPKDRFSAERLKGVDSTLKIQPAKLEDSAVYLCANSLGGVAQFFGPGTRLTVL.